The entry below gives a single T cell receptor beta chain sequence along with its context. The V and J ends lost 8 bases and 11 bases, in that order; junction bases with no gene match: 11. This CDR3 has 14 residues. CDR1 LNHDA and CDR2 SQIVND come from the germline V gene (reference sequence). This specimen belongs to a study of blood T cell repertoires in COVID-19. Method: immunoSEQ multiplex PCR; TCRdb's copy keeps in-frame clones and lacks some. The table lists 250,000 to 350,000 clones, 80% to 95% of them singletons, with 2.2% in the top ten. The chain links TRBV19 to TRBJ1-4; 10 nucleotides agree with TRBD1. The TCR was taken from a woman under 40 with COVID-19, enrolled during active disease. The sequenced sample was peripheral blood. For the CDR3, the DNA is TGTGCCAGTGGACCGGGACAGGGGAGTGGGAAACTGTTTTTT. Its translation: CASGPGQGSGKLFF.